This T cell receptor (beta chain) was recorded in a study of monozygotic twins with cystic fibrosis. Across the whole study: Library input was about 3 micrograms of fragmented DNA, with about 15 PCR cycles. Study-level findings and limits: Low clonality (median around 0.0094) suggested a mostly naive repertoire.

Looked up from germline, CDR1 is SQVTM and CDR2 is ANQGSEA. Trimming left V 0 bases short and J 4 bases short, with 6 bases between. The length of the CDR3 is 12 residues. The repertoire was sequenced with immunoSEQ multiplex PCR; TCRdb's copy has only in-frame clones and lacks some. Of about 24,000 clones listed, approximately 89% are singletons. Of note for this clone: Its specificity is unknown.

The gene calls are TRBV29-1 and TRBJ1-2; D unclear. The sequencing input was blood. The TCR sequence derives from a girl aged 2-10 years with cystic fibrosis. CDR3 bases: TGCAGCGTTGAAGACCGCCTCTATGGCTACACCTTC. Protein: CSVEDRLYGYTF.